The clone carrying this T cell receptor (beta chain) was detected a few times. Its target is not known. This entry comes from a study of T cells after yellow fever vaccination. Findings and limits, study-wide: Once the booster was given, most primary-vaccination clones reappeared, at about 97% for CD4 and 88% for CD8.

The CDR3 has 18 residues. CDR1 SGHRS and CDR2 YFSETQ come from the germline V gene. The J segment lost 0 bases and the V segment lost 4 bases, leaving 5 bases of the junction unmatched. The authors made TCR cDNA by 5'RACE template switching, adding a universal primer site and UMIs. TCRdb fed the 5' RACE reads into MiXCR, producing one record per CDR3 protein. The repertoire has 300,000 to 350,000 distinct CDR3 sequences, roughly 10% of them found once; the top ten carry less than 3.5%. Sequences were derived from CD4+ T cells sorted from PBMCs, sampled 45 days after the yellow fever booster vaccination. The V call is TRBV5-1, the J call TRBJ2-4, with 15 bases identical to TRBD2. The receptor comes from a man younger than 30 who received the YFV17D yellow fever vaccine. In DNA, the CDR3 is TGCGCCAGCAGCCTGGGACTAGCGGGGGGATTAGCCAAAAACATTCAGTACTTC. This encodes CASSLGLAGGLAKNIQYF.